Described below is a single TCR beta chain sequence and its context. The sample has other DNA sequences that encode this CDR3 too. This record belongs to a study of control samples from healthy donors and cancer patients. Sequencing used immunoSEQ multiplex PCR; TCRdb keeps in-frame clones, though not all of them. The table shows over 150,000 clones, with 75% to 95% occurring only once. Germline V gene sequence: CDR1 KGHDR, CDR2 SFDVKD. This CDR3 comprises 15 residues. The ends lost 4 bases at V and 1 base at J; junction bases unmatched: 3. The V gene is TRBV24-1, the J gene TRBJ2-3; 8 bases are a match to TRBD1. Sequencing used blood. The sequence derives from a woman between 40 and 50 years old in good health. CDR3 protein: CATSDPGQGTDTQYF. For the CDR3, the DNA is TGTGCCACCAGTGACCCGGGACAGGGCACAGATACGCAGTATTTT.